This T cell receptor (beta chain) was captured in a study of blood T cell repertoires in COVID-19. Across the study: Donors in the United States, Italy and Spain gave samples during acute or convalescent COVID-19. Sample material is recorded as cDNA or gDNA derived from T cells, B-cell-depleted T cells, or PBMCs.

Original processing notes: Estimates of nucleated cell counts were drawn from the amplification of reference gene primers. Clones were sequenced by immunoSEQ multiplex PCR, and TCRdb holds only the in-frame ones, with some missing. The D gene and trimming were derived from the DNA, and the V and J assignments and clone size from that table. Here the sample spans 65,000 to 90,000 clones, roughly four fifths being singletons. Germline values: CDR1 MNHEY, CDR2 SMNVEV (reference sequence). This CDR3 region has 14 residues. V shed 8 bases and J 9 bases; nucleotides not matched to a gene: 11. The chain is built from TRBV27 and TRBJ2-1, with 9 bases aligning to TRBD2. The source is a man between 60 and 75 years old with acute or convalescent COVID-19. The source material was peripheral blood. The CDR3 here is CASVRAGGLGEQFF. CDR3 DNA: TGTGCCAGCGTAAGAGCGGGGGGTTTGGGTGAGCAGTTCTTC.